A single sample is the source of the 21 T cell receptor beta chains below, sequenced in a study of CD8 T cells in Susac syndrome. Random hexamers served to reverse transcribe roughly 0.45 to 1 ug RNA. Each CDR3 protein is one row after TCRdb ran MiXCR on the immunoSEQ multiplex PCR reads. The sample lists about 200,000 distinct CDR3 sequences, 95% occurring once. The sequenced material came from CD4+ T cells from PBMCs. The receptor source for this set is a human donor in good health.

A single count supports this clonotype. The J gene is TRBJ2-1, the V gene TRBV3-1; D unclear. Per the germline V gene, CDR1 is LGHDT and CDR2 is YNNKEL (reference sequence). This CDR3 has 15 residues. Deletions cut 1 base from V and 2 bases from J, with 9 bases between. The CDR3 region has the DNA TGTGCCAGCAGCCAAGCCAGAGGTACCTACAATGAGCAGTTCTTC. Protein: CASSQARGTYNEQFF.

The chain combines TRBV7-8 with TRBJ2-7; 12 nucleotides agree with TRBD2. CDR3 length: 15 residues. Germline CDR1 reads SGHVS; CDR2 reads FQNEAQ. J gave up 3 bases and V 5 bases, and 5 bases lay outside the gene matches. CDR3 residues: CASSVLAGGGYEQYV. The CDR3 DNA is TGTGCCAGCAGCGTTCTAGCGGGAGGGGGCTACGAGCAGTACGTC.

The CDR3 spells CASSLMSTNTEAFF. In nucleotides, the CDR3 is TGTGCCAGCAGCTTAATGAGCACCAACACTGAAGCTTTCTTT. This chain uses TRBV7-9 with TRBJ1-1; D is unclear. The CDR3 runs to 14 residues. The V and J ends lost 2 bases and 2 bases respectively, with 9 bases between them. In germline, CDR1 is SEHNR, CDR2 FQNEAQ (reference sequence).

The chain carries TRBV2 and TRBJ2-7; the D gene is possibly TRBD1 (6 bases). The V gene's germline CDR1 is SNHLY and CDR2 FYNNEI. V lost 9 bases and J lost 5, with 17 bases in between. CDR3 length equals 13 residues. The CDR3 nucleotides are TGTGCCAGGGGAACAGGGCCGGGGCACGAGCAGTACTTC. This encodes CARGTGPGHEQYF.

V is TRBV20-1 and J is TRBJ2-3; D gene unclear. Germline values: CDR1 DFQATT, CDR2 SNEGSKA (reference sequence). Trimming shortened V by 3 bases and J by 4 bases, and 14 bases separated the two germline ends. This CDR3 contains 14 residues. CDR3 sequence reads: CSARVTYRADTQYF. The CDR3 nucleotides read TGCAGTGCTAGGGTGACCTACCGGGCAGATACGCAGTATTTT.

This chain links TRBV6-6 with TRBJ1-5; tentatively, D is TRBD1 (6 bases). Germline CDR1 is MNHNY and CDR2 is SVGAGI (reference sequence). This CDR3 is built from 15 residues. V lost 9 bases to trimming and J lost 2 bases, with 17 bases between them. CDR3 DNA: TGTGCCAGTGGGCCGGGGGGGCCTGGCAATCAGCCCCAGCATTTT. As protein: CASGPGGPGNQPQHF.

J is TRBJ1-1 and V is TRBV29-1; D remains ambiguous. V was shortened by 0 bases and J by 5 bases, with 7 bases between the two germline ends. CDR1 and CDR2 (germline): SQVTM, ANQGSEA. The CDR3 runs to 12 residues. CDR3 DNA: TGCAGCGTTGAAGATGGAGATACTGAAGCTTTCTTT. Its protein product is CSVEDGDTEAFF.

This clonotype was recorded once. The chain uses TRBV4-1 and TRBJ2-6; 7 bases agree with TRBD1. The junction had 3 bases not matched to a gene; V was cut back by 1 base and J by 0 bases. The CDR3 sequence is 17 residues long. Per the germline V gene, CDR1 is MGHRA and CDR2 is YSYEKL. The CDR3 protein is CASSQGDRDSGANVLTF. The CDR3 DNA reads as TGCGCCAGCAGCCAAGGTGACAGGGACTCTGGGGCCAACGTCCTGACTTTC.

The genes are TRBV6-2 or TRBV6-3 and TRBJ1-5; 9 positions match TRBD1. The V and J ends lost 5 bases and 1 base, in that order; junction bases with no gene match: 15. The CDR3 is 19 residues long. Germline loops: CDR1 MNHEY, CDR2 SVGEGT. This CDR3 is CASSDNLGQGRRSNQPQHF. CDR3 DNA: TGTGCCAGCAGTGACAACCTCGGACAGGGGCGGAGAAGCAATCAGCCCCAGCATTTT.

The V and J genes are TRBV7-9 and TRBJ1-2; D may be TRBD1 (5 bases). Germline CDR1 is SEHNR and CDR2 is FQNEAQ (reference sequence). V lost 5 bases, J lost 5 bases, and 18 bases lay in between. The CDR3 has 15 amino acids. Here the CDR3 reads CASSRASGTPYGYTF. CDR3 DNA sequence: TGTGCCAGCAGCCGCGCATCCGGGACTCCTTATGGCTACACCTTC.

This chain uses TRBV20-1 with TRBJ2-6, with D unclear. The germline V and J ends were trimmed by 3 bases and 0 bases, with 9 bases remaining between them. The CDR3 contains 15 residues. Germline V CDR1 and CDR2: DFQATT, SNEGSKA (reference sequence). For the CDR3, the DNA is TGCAGTGCTAGTGCTCAGAGCTCTGGGGCCAACGTCCTGACTTTC. The encoded protein is CSASAQSSGANVLTF.

The table lists this clonotype with a count of one. The gene calls are TRBV29-1 and TRBJ1-2, with 8 bases lining up with TRBD1. Germline V gene sequence: CDR1 SQVTM, CDR2 ANQGSEA. The CDR3 runs 13 residues. Trimming cost V 4 bases and J 4 bases; bases outside gene matches: 5. CDR3 nucleotides: TGCAGCGTTGGACAGGGGAAAACCTATGGCTACACCTTC. Protein product: CSVGQGKTYGYTF.

The chain uses TRBV29-1 and TRBJ2-4; D unclear. Trimming removed 8 bases from V and 6 bases from J, with 14 bases in between. The V gene's germline CDR1 is SQVTM and CDR2 ANQGSEA. The CDR3 is 12 residues long. This chain's CDR3 is CSIATVSNIQYF. CDR3 DNA: TGCAGCATCGCTACCGTTTCAAACATTCAGTACTTC.

The chain has TRBV7-2 and TRBJ2-7; 8 bases match TRBD1. Trimming removed 5 bases from V and 3 bases from J; junction bases left unmatched: 6. The CDR3 length is 14 residues. In germline, CDR1 is SGHTA, CDR2 FQGNSA. For the CDR3, the DNA is TGTGCCAGCAGCCCGCAGACAGGGGACTACGAGCAGTACTTC. Its protein is CASSPQTGDYEQYF. Together with reference TRBV7-2 and TRBJ2-7, the CDR3 gives the full variable domain: GAGVSQSPSNKVTEKGKDVELRCDPISGHTALYWYRQSLGQGLEFLIYFQGNSAPDKSGLPSDRFSAERTGGSVSTLTIQRTQQEDSAVYLCASSPQTGDYEQYFGPGTRLTVT.

The V call is TRBV9, the J call TRBJ1-2; no firm D call. There are 13 residues in the CDR3. Trimming took off 0 bases at V and 8 bases at J, with 11 bases between the two ends. CDR1 and CDR2 (germline): SGDLS, YYNGEE. The DNA of the CDR3 is TGTGCCAGCAGCGTAGAAGAGGCGCTCGGCTACACCTTC. Encoded protein: CASSVEEALGYTF.

The chain recombines TRBV29-1 with TRBJ2-1; 7 nucleotides match TRBD1. The J segment lost 2 bases and the V segment lost 5 bases, leaving 3 bases of the junction unmatched. The CDR3 has 13 amino acids. Per the germline V gene, CDR1 is SQVTM and CDR2 is ANQGSEA. The CDR3: CSVHQGAYNEQFF. In DNA, the CDR3 is TGCAGCGTTCATCAGGGGGCCTACAATGAGCAGTTCTTC.

The rearrangement links TRBV29-1 to TRBJ2-5; D possibly corresponds to TRBD1 (6 bases). Germline lookup yields CDR1 SQVTM and CDR2 ANQGSEA. V gave up 4 bases and J gave up 4 bases, with 13 bases separating them. The CDR3 is made up of 13 amino acids. CDR3 sequence: CSVVAGARETQYF. DNA for the CDR3: TGCAGCGTTGTTGCAGGGGCCCGAGAGACCCAGTACTTC.

The chain uses TRBV29-1 and TRBJ1-1, with 8 bases that match TRBD1. Germline assignment: CDR1 SQVTM and CDR2 ANQGSEA. The CDR3 is made up of 13 amino acids. Losses at the gene ends were 4 bases for V and 6 bases for J; bases not matched to a gene: 7. The CDR3: CSVVATGVAEAFF. CDR3 in DNA: TGCAGCGTTGTAGCGACAGGGGTGGCTGAAGCTTTCTTT.

The chain recombines TRBV28 with TRBJ2-7; D ambiguous. There are 12 residues in the CDR3. Trimming shortened V by 4 bases and J by 5 bases, and 9 bases separated the two germline ends. Germline loops: CDR1 MDHEN, CDR2 SYDVKM. The CDR3 nucleotides read TGTGCCAGCAGTTCTATAATGCACGAGCAGTACTTC. Protein sequence: CASSSIMHEQYF.

The chain couples TRBV12-3 or TRBV12-4 to TRBJ2-5, with D possibly matching TRBD2 (7 bases). With 3 bases removed from V and 4 bases from J, the gap between germline ends came to 15 bases. The CDR3 contains 15 residues. CDR3 region: CASSFPRGTIETQYF. The DNA of the CDR3 is TGTGCCAGCAGTTTCCCGAGGGGGACTATAGAGACCCAGTACTTC.

The chain has TRBV29-1 and TRBJ1-1, with no clear D. With 1 base removed from V and 1 base from J, the gap between germline ends came to 7 bases. This CDR3 spans 13 amino acids. The V gene's germline CDR1 is SQVTM and CDR2 ANQGSEA. The DNA of the CDR3 is TGCAGCGTTGAAGTAACGCAGAACACTGAAGCTTTCTTT. It is translated as CSVEVTQNTEAFF. The entire variable domain, with the rest obtained from reference TRBV29-1 and TRBJ1-1, is as follows: SAVISQKPSRDICQRGTSLTIQCQVDSQVTMMFWYRQQPGQSLTLIATANQGSEATYESGFVIDKFPISRPNLTFSTLTVSNMSPEDSSIYLCSVEVTQNTEAFFGQGTRLTVV.